This T cell receptor beta chain was recovered during a study of T cell changes during pregnancy in multiple sclerosis (dated by TCRdb to the late 2010s). For the study in its entirety: The study looked at changes in the T cell repertoire across pregnancy in women with multiple sclerosis.

Notes on this clone: Its antigen remains unidentified. At one end, the junction sequence differs from germline, possibly due to a read error.

Measured from the cysteine to the phenylalanine, the CDR3 is 13 residues long. The entry retains the CDR3 DNA only, 39 bases that are in frame from base 1. From a lookup of the germline V gene (reference sequence), CDR1 and CDR2 are SSHAT and FNYEAQ. The library was made by the immunoSEQ multiplex PCR assay. TCRdb retrieved this table from immuneACCESS and kept in-frame rearrangements only. Not all clones are present; in checked studies, unresolved V genes account for under half, and no reason is known for the remainder. For this sample the table gives some 60,000 clones, of which less than 95% were detected only once. The ten biggest clones cover approximately 6.6% of the sample.

Recombination linked TRBV7-7 to TRBJ2-5; 10 nucleotides in the junction match TRBD1. The specimen was peripheral blood, collected in the third trimester of pregnancy. This TCR was recovered from a female donor in good health, enrolled as a control in a pregnancy study. The CDR3 here reads CASSAGQGFTQYF. The DNA reads TGTGCTAGCAGCGCGGGACAGGGGTTTACCCAGTACTTC. The full variable domain, completed from the reference TRBV7-7 and TRBJ2-5 proteins outside the CDR3, reads GAGVSQSPRYKVTKRGQDVTLRCDPISSHATLYWYQQALGQGPEFLTYFNYEAQPDKSGLPSDRFSAERPEGSISTLTIQRTEQRDSAMYRCASSAGQGFTQYFGPGTRLLVL.